The clone carrying this T cell receptor (beta chain) was detected ten times or more. The sample originates from a study of blood T cell repertoires in COVID-19. In the study overall: COVID-19 samples collected from the United States, Italy and Spain covered acute and convalescent phases.

CDR1 and CDR2 (germline): SGDLS, YYNGEE. V lost 4 bases to trimming and J lost 2 bases, with 9 bases between them. This CDR3 comprises 14 residues. Clones were sequenced by immunoSEQ multiplex PCR, and TCRdb holds only the in-frame ones, with some missing. The table shows 150,000 to 200,000 clones, with over 70% occurring only once. Seattle-derived patients entered the study during active infection and were followed longitudinally. The rearrangement uses TRBV9 and TRBJ2-2; weak D call: TRBD1 (6 bases). This TCR came from a woman in her forties with COVID-19, enrolled during active disease. What was sequenced was peripheral blood. The CDR3 sequence is CASSSTGNTGELFF. CDR3 bases: TGTGCCAGCAGCTCGACAGGTAACACCGGGGAGCTGTTTTTT.